This T cell receptor (beta chain) was captured by sequencing in a study of blood T cell repertoires in COVID-19. The overall study: COVID-19 samples from acute and convalescent phases originated in the United States, Italy and Spain. PBMCs, B-cell-depleted T cells, or T cells provided the cDNA or gDNA that made up the material.

Germline V lookup: CDR1 LGHDT, CDR2 YNNKEL (reference sequence). The CDR3 runs to 15 residues. The trim removed 0 bases at V and 12 bases at J, leaving 11 bases unmatched. In the original workflow: Estimated nucleated cell counts came from reference gene primer amplification. Some clones are missing from TCRdb's copy, which holds only in-frame ones; the method was immunoSEQ multiplex PCR. D and trimming were read from the DNA, whereas the V and J calls and clone size are those reported in that table. The sample has 150,000 or so clones; roughly 76% are singletons. V is TRBV3-1 (or the pseudogene TRBV3-2) and J is TRBJ2-4; 7 positions agree with TRBD2. The TCR was taken from a woman aged 45-65 years with active or convalescent COVID-19. The sequenced sample consisted of peripheral blood. The CDR3: CASSQETVLGGNQYF. The CDR3 bases are TGTGCCAGCAGCCAAGAGACCGTTCTCGGGGGGAATCAGTACTTC.